This TCR beta chain stems from a study of T cells in Graves' hyperthyroidism and ophthalmopathy (dated by TCRdb to about 2019). Looking at the study overall: Peripheral blood samples were taken at the time of initial diagnosis, prior to any treatment. Prospective prediction of ophthalmopathy was tested in an independent validation cohort of 18 hyperthyroidism patients and 17 patients who later progressed to ophthalmopathy. To identify TCR V-J signatures that set the groups apart, the researchers used a discovery cohort of more than 95 patients, made up of 40 to 45 with Graves' ophthalmopathy and some 55 with stable Graves' hyperthyroidism. After blood sampling, hyperthyroidism patients were treated with methimazole at a starting dose of 30 mg daily, and ophthalmopathy patients were treated with high-dose intravenous methylprednisolone. The paper reports TCR Vbeta CDR3 sequencing of about 140 peripheral blood samples: around 45 ophthalmopathy, around 80 hyperthyroidism and some 17 progressor patients. The 95 to 100 discovery patients were randomly divided into training and test sets at a 7:3 ratio. The study also compared thyroid tissue and blood T-cell repertoires from about 6 Graves' hyperthyroidism patients. The paper as a whole reports these results and caveats: A 13 V-J signature model separated ophthalmopathy from stable hyperthyroidism, with nearly 90% sensitivity and 81% to 83% specificity in cross-validation and 80%/75% in testing. Most expanded thyroid clonotypes (frequency above 0.001) were also detected in blood, a finding suggesting that blood repertoires may reflect thyroid immune responses. No statistical method was used to set the sample size in advance, and investigators knew the group allocation. In validation, the model predicted progression to ophthalmopathy with 65% to 71% sensitivity and approximately 78% specificity, a median of 6.5 months before onset.

Stable Graves' hyperthyroidism was defined as no progression to ophthalmopathy during 18 months of follow-up. The hyperthyroidism patients were between 18 and 65 years old and newly diagnosed, with a disease duration of less than 2 months. Patients with uncontrolled infections, other autoimmune diseases, pregnancy or lactation were excluded. Clinical symptoms, serum thyroxine and TRAb, thyroid ultrasound, and orbital computed tomography formed the basis for the diagnoses. Ficoll-Paque density gradient centrifugation was used to isolate PBMCs from around 10 ml of fresh peripheral blood. Total RNA was extracted using Trizol reagent, and RNA quality was assessed on an Agilent 2100 Bioanalyzer. In regard to this clonotype: Its antigen specificity is not known. Base qualities were left out, and no much larger clone turns up one base away.

The TCR beta CDR3 regions were amplified from RNA transcripts. A first-round RT-PCR of the TCR CDR3 used the HTBI primer set with the Qiagen OneStep RT-PCR kit. A second multiplex PCR round built the libraries, followed by size selection and purification. Paired-end sequencing of the libraries was performed with 100 bp reads on an Illumina HiSeq2000. In the original analysis: Raw data were processed with SOAPnuke, discarding reads with adapters, uncalled bases, mean Phred below 15, or no exact constant-primer or identifier match. High-quality paired reads were merged with COPE v1.2.5, and unique nucleotide sequences were defined as clonotypes. MiTCR v1.1 was used to align the clonotypes against IMGT TRBV, TRBD and TRBJ reference segments. The analysis was restricted to V-J combinations with a frequency above 0.0001, which together covered approximately 99% of the repertoires. A TCS score was defined as the ratio between F50 (clonal expansion) and ExV (chaos), using BLOSUM62-based TCRdist between CDR3 peptides within each V-J. Welch's t-statistics and random forest reduced 450 to 600 V-J features to roughly 13, which were used in a naive Bayes classifier (R e1071). TCRdb reprocessed the public reads (quality trimming at Q25 with fastp, clone calling with MiXCR) and kept in-frame beta chains. For every CDR3 protein sequence, its rows merge into one entry that carries the most common genes and DNA. The V and J calls and clone size come from TCRdb's table, not from the authors' own analysis. The sample table records roughly 510,000 distinct CDR3 sequences; less than 25% of these occur just once. In total, the top ten clones hold more than 25% of the sample.

Germline trimming: 0 bases from V, 3 bases from J; junction bases outside gene matches: 8. Taken from the germline V gene (reference sequence), the CDR1 and CDR2 loops are DFQATT and SNEGSKA. The CDR3 sequence holds 16 residues, the cysteine and phenylalanine included. The retained sequence is limited to the CDR3, 48 bases, with the frame set at the first base. Sequencing input: blood. The chain links TRBV20-1 with TRBJ2-4, and 7 junctional nucleotides match TRBD2. The sequence came from a man between 18 and 29 years old with Graves' hyperthyroidism. The CDR3 amino acid sequence is: CSARDMRESDKNIQYF. The DNA is TGCAGTGCTAGAGATATGCGGGAGTCTGACAAAAACATTCAGTACTTC.